This T cell receptor (beta chain) was documented in a study of PD-1 blockade in classical Hodgkin lymphoma. The CDR3 has 14 amino acids. The germline V gene encodes CDR1 SGHDT and CDR2 YYEEEE. V lost 5 bases and J 0 bases, leaving 9 bases between the germline ends. The time point was: cycle 4 day 1 (C4D1), after about 6 weeks of nivolumab. After autologous stem cell transplantation all patients relapsed, and prior brentuximab vedotin exposure differed between cohorts. This table comes from immunoSEQ multiplex PCR, and its TCRdb copy is limited to in-frame clones, with some not included. The sample shows roughly 20,000 clones, 70% to 85% of them seen only once.

The clonotype was recovered from a human donor with classical Hodgkin lymphoma. This chain connects TRBV5-6 to TRBJ1-3, with D perhaps TRBD1 (5 bases). Material: peripheral blood mononuclear cells (PBMCs), obtained before the fourth cycle of nivolumab. CDR3 sequence reads: CASSRRGSGNTIYF. The CDR3 bases are TGTGCCAGCAGTCGGAGGGGCTCTGGAAACACCATATATTTT.